This entry concerns a single TCR beta chain. The antigen is undetermined. Naive CD8 libraries came from around 20,000 to 1,000,000 sorted cells with 10%, 30% or 50% RNA. Naive CD8 T cells were sorted, and the gate applied was CD8+CD4-CCR7+CD45RA+. Trimming stripped 4 bases from V and 1 base from J, with 7 bases between. Germline V lookup: CDR1 SEHNR, CDR2 FQNEAQ (reference sequence). CDR3 length: 13 residues. The sample comes from a study of molecular identifiers for immune sequencing clone quantification. Regarding the study as a whole: More than 97% of effector molecules, versus under 1% of naive-cell molecules, belonged to clones above 20 RNA copies. With a barcode shared among identical TCR molecules, highly expanded clone sizes could be underestimated.

From the PCR reads, TCRdb called clonotypes with MiXCR, one entry per CDR3 protein. The data show about 640,000 distinct CDR3 sequences, just under 20% seen once. Sequencing used naive CD8+ T cells from blood, with Jurkat cell RNA spiked in. The subset here: FACS-sorted CD8+CD4-CCR7+CD45RA+ naive T cells. The TCR originated in a human donor in good health. Some libraries in this study had Jurkat cell RNA spiked in. The chain links TRBV7-9 to TRBJ1-2; no clear D. In DNA form, the CDR3 reads TGTGCCAGCAGCTGGACGGATAACTATGGCTACACCTTC. This translates into CASSWTDNYGYTF.